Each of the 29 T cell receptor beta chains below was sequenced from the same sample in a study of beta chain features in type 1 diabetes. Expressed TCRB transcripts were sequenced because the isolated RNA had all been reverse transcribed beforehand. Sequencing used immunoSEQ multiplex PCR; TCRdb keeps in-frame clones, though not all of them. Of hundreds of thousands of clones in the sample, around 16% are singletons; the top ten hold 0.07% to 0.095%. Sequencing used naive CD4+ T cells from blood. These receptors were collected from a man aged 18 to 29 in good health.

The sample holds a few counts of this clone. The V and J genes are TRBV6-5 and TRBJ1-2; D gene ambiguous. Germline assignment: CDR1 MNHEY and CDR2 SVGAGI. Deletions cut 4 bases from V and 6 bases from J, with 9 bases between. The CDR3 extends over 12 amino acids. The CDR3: CASSLGRDGYTF. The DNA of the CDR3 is TGTGCCAGCAGTTTGGGAAGAGATGGCTACACCTTC.

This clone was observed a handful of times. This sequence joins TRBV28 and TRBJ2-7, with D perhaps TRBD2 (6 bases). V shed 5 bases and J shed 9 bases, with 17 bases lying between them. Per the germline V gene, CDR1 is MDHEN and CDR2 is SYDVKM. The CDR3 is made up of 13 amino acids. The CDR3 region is CASSNSGPGVQYF. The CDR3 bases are TGTGCCAGCAGTAACAGTGGTCCGGGAGTGCAGTACTTC.

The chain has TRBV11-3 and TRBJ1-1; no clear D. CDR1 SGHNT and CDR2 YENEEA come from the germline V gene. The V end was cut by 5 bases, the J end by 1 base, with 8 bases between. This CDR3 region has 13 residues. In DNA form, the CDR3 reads TGTGCCAGCAGCCATGACCCGAACACTGAAGCTTTCTTT. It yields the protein CASSHDPNTEAFF.

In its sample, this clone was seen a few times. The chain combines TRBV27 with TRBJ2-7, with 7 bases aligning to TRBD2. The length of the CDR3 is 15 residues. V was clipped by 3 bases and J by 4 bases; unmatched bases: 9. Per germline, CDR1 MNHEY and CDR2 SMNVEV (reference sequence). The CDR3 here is CASSFRLAASYEQYF. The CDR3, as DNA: TGTGCCAGCAGTTTCAGGCTAGCGGCCAGTTACGAGCAGTACTTC.

CDR3 residues: CAWSAFSGNTIYF. CDR3 DNA: TGTGCCTGGTCTGCGTTCTCTGGAAACACCATATATTTT. J is TRBJ1-3 and V is TRBV30; no reliable D call. V shed 5 bases and J shed 0 bases, with 8 bases lying between them. Germline CDR1 reads GTSNPN; CDR2 reads SVGIG (reference sequence). CDR3 length: 13 residues.

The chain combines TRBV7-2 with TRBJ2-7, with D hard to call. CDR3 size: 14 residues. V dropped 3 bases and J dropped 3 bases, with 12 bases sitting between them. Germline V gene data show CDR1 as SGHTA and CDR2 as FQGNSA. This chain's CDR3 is CASSFLTADYEQYF. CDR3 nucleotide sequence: TGTGCCAGCAGCTTTCTGACGGCTGACTACGAGCAGTACTTC. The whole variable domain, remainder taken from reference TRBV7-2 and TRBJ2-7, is GAGVSQSPSNKVTEKGKDVELRCDPISGHTALYWYRQSLGQGLEFLIYFQGNSAPDKSGLPSDRFSAERTGGSVSTLTIQRTQQEDSAVYLCASSFLTADYEQYFGPGTRLTVT.

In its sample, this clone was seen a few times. CDR3 bases: TGTGCCAGCAGTCCCCGGGGGGTGTCGGGTGGGGCTTTCTTT. The encoded protein is CASSPRGVSGGAFF. The J gene is TRBJ1-1, the V gene TRBV27; D might be TRBD1 (5 bases). With 5 bases removed from V and 11 bases from J, the gap between germline ends came to 21 bases. From germline, CDR1 is MNHEY and CDR2 SMNVEV (reference sequence). CDR3 size: 14 residues.

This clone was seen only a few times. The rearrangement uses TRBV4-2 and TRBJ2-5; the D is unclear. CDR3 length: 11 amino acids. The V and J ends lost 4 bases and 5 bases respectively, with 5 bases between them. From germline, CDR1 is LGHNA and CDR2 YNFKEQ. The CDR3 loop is CASSLSETQYF. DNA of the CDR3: TGTGCCAGCAGCCTTTCCGAGACCCAGTACTTC.

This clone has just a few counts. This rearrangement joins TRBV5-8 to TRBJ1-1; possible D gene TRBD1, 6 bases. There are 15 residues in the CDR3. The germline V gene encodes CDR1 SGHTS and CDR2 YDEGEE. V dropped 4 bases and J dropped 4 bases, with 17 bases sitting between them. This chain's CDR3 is CASSTLRGGGTEAFF. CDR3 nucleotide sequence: TGTGCCAGCAGCACTCTTAGAGGAGGGGGCACTGAAGCTTTCTTT.

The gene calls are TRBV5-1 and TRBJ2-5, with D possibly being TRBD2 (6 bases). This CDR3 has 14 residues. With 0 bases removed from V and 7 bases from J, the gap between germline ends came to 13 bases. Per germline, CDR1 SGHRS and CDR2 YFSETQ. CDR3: CASSLGEEGRTQYF. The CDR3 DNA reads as TGCGCCAGCAGCTTGGGGGAGGAGGGACGGACCCAGTACTTC.

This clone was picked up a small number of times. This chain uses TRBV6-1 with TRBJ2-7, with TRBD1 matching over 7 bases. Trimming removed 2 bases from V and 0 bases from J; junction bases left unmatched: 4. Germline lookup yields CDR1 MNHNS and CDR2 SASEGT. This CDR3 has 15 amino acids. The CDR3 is CASSELTGSSYEQYF. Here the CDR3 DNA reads TGTGCCAGCAGTGAACTGACAGGGAGCTCCTACGAGCAGTACTTC.

The CDR3 loop reads CASSLGTGRNTEAFF. CDR3 DNA sequence: TGCGCCAGCAGCTTGGGGACAGGGAGGAACACTGAAGCTTTCTTT. The gene calls are TRBV5-1 and TRBJ1-1; 8 positions agree with TRBD1. Germline assignment: CDR1 SGHRS and CDR2 YFSETQ. V lost 0 bases to trimming and J lost 1 base; unmatched junction nucleotides: 2. CDR3 length: 15 residues.

The CDR3 sequence is CASSFRLATNEKLFF. The CDR3 DNA is TGTGCCAGCAGCTTCCGGTTAGCAACTAATGAAAAACTGTTTTTT. The chain has TRBV7-9 and TRBJ1-4, with unresolved D. CDR1 is SEHNR, CDR2 FQNEAQ, per germline (reference sequence). The CDR3 is 15 amino acids. V shed 3 bases and J shed 0 bases, with 8 bases lying between them.

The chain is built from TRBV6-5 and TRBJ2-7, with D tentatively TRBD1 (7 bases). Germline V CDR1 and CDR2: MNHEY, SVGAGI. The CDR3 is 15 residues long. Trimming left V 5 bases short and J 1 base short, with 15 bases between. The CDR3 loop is CASSRNRGGSYEQYF. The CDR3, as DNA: TGTGCCAGCAGTAGAAACAGGGGAGGTTCCTACGAGCAGTACTTC.

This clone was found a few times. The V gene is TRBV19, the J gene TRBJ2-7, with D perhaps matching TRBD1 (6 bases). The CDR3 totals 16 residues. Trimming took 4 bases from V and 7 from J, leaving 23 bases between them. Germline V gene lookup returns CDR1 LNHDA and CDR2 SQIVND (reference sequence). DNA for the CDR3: TGTGCCAGTAGTACCCCAGGGGCAAGGAATAAGTGGGAGCAGTACTTC. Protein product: CASSTPGARNKWEQYF.

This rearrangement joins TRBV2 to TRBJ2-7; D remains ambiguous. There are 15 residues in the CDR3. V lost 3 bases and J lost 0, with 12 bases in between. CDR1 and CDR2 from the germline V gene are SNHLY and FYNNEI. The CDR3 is CASSDGLLSSYEQYF. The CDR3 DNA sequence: TGTGCCAGCAGTGATGGTTTACTGAGCTCCTACGAGCAGTACTTC.

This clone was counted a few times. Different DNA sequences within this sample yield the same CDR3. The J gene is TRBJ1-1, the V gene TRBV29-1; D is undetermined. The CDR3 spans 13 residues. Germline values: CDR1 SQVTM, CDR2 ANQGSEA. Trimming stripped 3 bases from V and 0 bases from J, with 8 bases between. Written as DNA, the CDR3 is TGCAGCGTTGAGAGGAGGATGAACACTGAAGCTTTCTTT. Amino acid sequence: CSVERRMNTEAFF.

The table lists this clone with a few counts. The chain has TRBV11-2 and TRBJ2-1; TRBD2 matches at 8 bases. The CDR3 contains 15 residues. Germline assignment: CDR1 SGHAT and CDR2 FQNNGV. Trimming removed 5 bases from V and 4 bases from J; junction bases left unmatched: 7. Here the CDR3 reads CASSAGTSPYNEQFF. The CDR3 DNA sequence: TGTGCCAGCAGCGCCGGGACTAGTCCGTACAATGAGCAGTTCTTC.

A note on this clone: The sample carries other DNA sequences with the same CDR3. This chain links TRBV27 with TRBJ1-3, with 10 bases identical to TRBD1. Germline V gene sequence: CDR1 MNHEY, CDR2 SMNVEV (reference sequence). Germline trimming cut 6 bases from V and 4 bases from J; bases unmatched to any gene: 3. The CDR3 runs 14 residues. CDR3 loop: CASSRQGAGNTIYF. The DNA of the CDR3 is TGTGCCAGCAGCCGACAGGGGGCCGGAAACACCATATATTTT.

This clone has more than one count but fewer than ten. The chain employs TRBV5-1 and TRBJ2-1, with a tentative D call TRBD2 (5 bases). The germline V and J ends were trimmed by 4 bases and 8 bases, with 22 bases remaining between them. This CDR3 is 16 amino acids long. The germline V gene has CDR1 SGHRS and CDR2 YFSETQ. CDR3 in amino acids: CASSPDRSPAVDEQFF. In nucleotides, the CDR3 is TGCGCCAGCAGCCCTGACCGTAGCCCAGCGGTTGATGAGCAGTTCTTC.

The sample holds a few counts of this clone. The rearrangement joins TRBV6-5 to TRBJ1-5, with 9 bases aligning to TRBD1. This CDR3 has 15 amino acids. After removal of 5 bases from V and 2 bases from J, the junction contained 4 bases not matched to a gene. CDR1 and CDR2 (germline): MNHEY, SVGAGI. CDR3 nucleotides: TGTGCCAGCAGTAAGGGACAGGGAGGCAATCAGCCCCAGCATTTT. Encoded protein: CASSKGQGGNQPQHF.

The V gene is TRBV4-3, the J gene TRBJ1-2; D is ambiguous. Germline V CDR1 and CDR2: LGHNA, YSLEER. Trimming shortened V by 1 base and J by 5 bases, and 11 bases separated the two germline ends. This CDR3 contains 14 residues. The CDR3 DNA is TGCGCCAGCAGCCAAGGTGTTACAGCTTATGGCTACACCTTC. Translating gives CASSQGVTAYGYTF.

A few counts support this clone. DNA for the CDR3: TGTGCCAGCAGGCGACAGGGGGCTGTTGATGGCTACACCTTC. Translating gives CASRRQGAVDGYTF. The chain links TRBV6-5 to TRBJ1-2, with 10 bases aligning to TRBD1. This CDR3 has 14 residues. CDR1 MNHEY and CDR2 SVGAGI come from the germline V gene. V gave up 6 bases and J gave up 6 bases; unmatched junction bases: 7.

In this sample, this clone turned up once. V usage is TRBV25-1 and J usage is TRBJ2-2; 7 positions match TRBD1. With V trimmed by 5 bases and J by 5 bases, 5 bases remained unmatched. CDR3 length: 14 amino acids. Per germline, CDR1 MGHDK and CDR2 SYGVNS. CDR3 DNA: TGTGCCAGCAGTTCCTACAGGGGAACCGGGGAGCTGTTTTTT. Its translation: CASSSYRGTGELFF.

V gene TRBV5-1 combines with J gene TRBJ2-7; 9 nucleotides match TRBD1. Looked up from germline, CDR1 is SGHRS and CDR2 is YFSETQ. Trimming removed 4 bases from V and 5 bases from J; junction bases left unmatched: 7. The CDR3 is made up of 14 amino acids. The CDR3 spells CASSRPDRGNEQYF. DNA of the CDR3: TGCGCCAGCAGCCGCCCGGACAGGGGTAACGAGCAGTACTTC.

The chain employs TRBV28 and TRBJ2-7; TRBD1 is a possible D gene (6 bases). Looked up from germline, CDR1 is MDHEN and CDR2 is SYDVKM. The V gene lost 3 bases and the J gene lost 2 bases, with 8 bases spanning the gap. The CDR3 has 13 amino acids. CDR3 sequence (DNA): TGTGCCAGCAGTTTTCCAGGGGCCTACGAGCAGTACTTC. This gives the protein CASSFPGAYEQYF.

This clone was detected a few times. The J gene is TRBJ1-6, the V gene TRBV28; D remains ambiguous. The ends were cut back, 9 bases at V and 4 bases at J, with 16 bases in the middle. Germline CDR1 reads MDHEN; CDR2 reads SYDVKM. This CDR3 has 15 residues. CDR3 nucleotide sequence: TGTGCCAGTATCCCCGGGGTGGAATATAATTCACCCCTCCACTTT. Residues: CASIPGVEYNSPLHF.

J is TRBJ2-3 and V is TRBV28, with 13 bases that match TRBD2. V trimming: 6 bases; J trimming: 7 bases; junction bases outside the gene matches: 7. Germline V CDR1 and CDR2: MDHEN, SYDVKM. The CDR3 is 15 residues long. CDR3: CASSYTSGGAYTQYF. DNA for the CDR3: TGTGCCAGCAGCTATACTAGCGGGGGGGCTTATACGCAGTATTTT.

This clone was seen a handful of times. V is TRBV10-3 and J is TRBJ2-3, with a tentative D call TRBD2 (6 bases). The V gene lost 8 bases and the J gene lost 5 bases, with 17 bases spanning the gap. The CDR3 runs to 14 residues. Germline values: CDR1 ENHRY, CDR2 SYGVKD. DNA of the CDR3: TGTGCCATCGCTGGGCTAGCGAGAGGAGATACGCAGTATTTT. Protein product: CAIAGLARGDTQYF.